This record looks at one TCR beta chain sequence and its context. The method was immunoSEQ multiplex PCR; TCRdb's version includes in-frame clones alone and lacks a portion of them. The sample lists about 330,000 clones, around 90% seen once, with about a fifth in the top ten. For recovered donors of Cohort 3, there were two negative PCRs, clearance, or symptom resolution. The data belong to a study of blood T cell repertoires in COVID-19. The germline V and J ends were trimmed by 7 bases and 4 bases, with 8 bases remaining between them. Germline V gene sequence: CDR1 MDHEN, CDR2 SYDVKM. The CDR3 length is 11 residues.

V gene TRBV28 combines with J gene TRBJ2-7; D is perhaps TRBD1 (6 bases). The TCR originated in a woman under 40 who had recovered from COVID-19. The specimen was PBMCs or T cells enriched from blood (not recorded which). The CDR3 here is CASIGGYEQYF. DNA for the CDR3: TGTGCCAGCATAGGGGGTTACGAGCAGTACTTC.